The 7 T cell receptor beta chains presented below share a single source sample, sequenced in a study of blood T cells in healthy people across ages. Using a J-beta primer mix together with a sample-barcoded 5' primer, a second PCR was run for about 7 to 12 cycles. TCRdb ran MiXCR on the 5' RACE reads and lists one entry per CDR3 protein. The table lists about 650,000 distinct CDR3 sequences, approximately 31% of them singletons. The sample consisted of blood. Every receptor here comes from a woman of 80 years or more in good health.

This clonotype was seen only once. This sequence may be a read error, since a much larger clone differs from it by one base. This CDR3 is CSARPLQEVNTEAFF. The CDR3 DNA reads TGCAGTGCTAGACCGTTACAGGAGGTCAACACTGAAGCTTTCTTT. V usage is TRBV20-1 and J usage is TRBJ1-1; D might be TRBD1 (5 bases). There are 15 residues in the CDR3. Germline V gene lookup returns CDR1 DFQATT and CDR2 SNEGSKA (reference sequence). V dropped 2 bases and J dropped 2 bases, with 15 bases sitting between them.

This clonotype was found many times. The V call is TRBV27, the J call TRBJ2-1; possibly TRBD2 for D (6 bases). The germline V gene encodes CDR1 MNHEY and CDR2 SMNVEV (reference sequence). The CDR3 extends over 16 amino acids. Trimming took 9 bases from V and 4 from J, leaving 22 bases between them. CDR3 nucleotides: TGTGCCAGTGGGACTCCCCCCCCGTTCGGGTACAATGAGCAGTTCTTC. Protein: CASGTPPPFGYNEQFF.

Turning to this clonotype: At one end, the junction sequence differs from germline, possibly due to a read error. The genes are TRBV9 and TRBJ2-7; the D gene is possibly TRBD2 (5 bases). The CDR3 sequence is 15 residues long. The germline V gene has CDR1 SGDLS and CDR2 YYNGEE. This CDR3 reads CASNVASGAYNEQYF. The DNA for the CDR3 is TGTGCCAGCAACGTAGCGAGCGGAGCCTACAATGAGCAGTACTTC.

This clonotype was detected ten times or more. The chain joins TRBV20-1 to TRBJ2-7, with 9 nucleotides matching TRBD1. Germline CDR1 and CDR2: DFQATT and SNEGSKA (reference sequence). The V gene end was trimmed by 6 bases and the J gene end by 9 bases; junction bases not matched to a gene: 18. CDR3 size: 15 residues. CDR3 loop: CSANPVDRGATVQYF. The CDR3 bases are TGCAGTGCAAACCCCGTGGACAGGGGCGCCACTGTGCAGTACTTC.

The chain has TRBV6-6 and TRBJ2-7; no clear D gene. V was trimmed by 2 bases and J by 5 bases, leaving 7 bases between them. Looked up from germline, CDR1 is MNHNY and CDR2 is SVGAGI (reference sequence). The CDR3 covers 12 residues. The CDR3 protein is CASSYGKDEQYF. As DNA, the CDR3 is TGTGCCAGCAGTTACGGGAAGGACGAGCAGTACTTC.

About this clonotype: This may come from a read error, since a much larger clone is one base off. The genes are TRBV6-2 or TRBV6-3 and TRBJ1-5; a weak D match, TRBD1 (6 bases). Trimming pared 8 bases from V and 3 bases from J, leaving 17 bases between. The CDR3 has 15 amino acids. Germline CDR1 MNHEY, CDR2 SVGEGT. The CDR3 loop is CASDTSRGDNQPQHF. The CDR3, as DNA: TGTGCCAGCGATACGTCCAGGGGTGACAATCAGCCCCAGCATTTT.

This clonotype was seen once. A much larger clone lies a single base off, so this may be a read error. As the CDR3 is not closed by the conserved phenylalanine or tryptophan, this likely results from a read error. The genes are TRBV10-3 and TRBJ2-7, with a possible D match to TRBD2 (6 bases). The closer fit of TRBJ2-5 to the DNA end suggests the J call may be wrong. This CDR3 has 12 residues. Germline V gene sequence: CDR1 ENHRY, CDR2 SYGVKD. CDR3 coding DNA: TGTGCCATCAGTCGGGACTCGGAGACCCAGTACTTA. Protein: CAISRDSETQYL.